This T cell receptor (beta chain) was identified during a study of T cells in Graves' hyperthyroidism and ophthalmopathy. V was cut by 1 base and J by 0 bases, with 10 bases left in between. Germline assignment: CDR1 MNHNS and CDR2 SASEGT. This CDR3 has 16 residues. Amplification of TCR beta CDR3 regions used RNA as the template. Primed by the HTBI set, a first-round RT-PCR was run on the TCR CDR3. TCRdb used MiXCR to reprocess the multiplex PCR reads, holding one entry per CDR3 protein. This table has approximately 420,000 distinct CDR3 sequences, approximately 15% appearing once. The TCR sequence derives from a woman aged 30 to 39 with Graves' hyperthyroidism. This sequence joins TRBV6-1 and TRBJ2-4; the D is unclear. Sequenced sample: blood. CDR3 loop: CASSEGGRAAKNIQYF. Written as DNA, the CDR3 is TGTGCCAGCAGTGAAGGAGGAAGGGCAGCCAAAAACATTCAGTACTTC.